The sequence of this TCR beta chain was determined in a study of metastatic and nonmetastatic thyroid tumors. For the study at large: Repertoires from blood and tumor or nodule tissue of malignant and benign thyroid patients were compared. Study-level findings and limits: Reports indicated that malignant thyroid tumors showed significantly higher TCR beta diversity than benign nodules did, in blood and tumor.

Thyroid surgery was preceded by no treatment in any patient. Judged by abundance, this clone is medium-sized. Antigen unknown. Germline lookup yields CDR1 MRHNA and CDR2 SNTAGT. J was trimmed by 3 bases and V by 6 bases; bases with no gene match: 2. The CDR3 consists of 15 residues. Per the authors' pipeline: The authors used CDR3 differences across clinicopathological groups to build a distant-metastasis classifier for papillary thyroid cancer. TCRdb used MiXCR to call clones anew from the PCR reads. The V and J calls were not made by the authors but by TCRdb's processing. The repertoire has under 20,000 clones, roughly 29% of them found once; the top ten carry approximately 6.1%.

The sample comprised blood. The rearrangement uses TRBV6-4 and TRBJ2-3, with 14 bases that match TRBD2. The sequence was collected from a female donor with papillary thyroid cancer or a benign thyroid nodule (not recorded which). Some clones in this sample may be carry-over from other donors' samples. CDR3: CASSRLAGGTDTQYF. CDR3 nucleotide sequence: TGTGCCAGCAGCCGACTAGCGGGGGGGACAGATACGCAGTATTTT.